The next 12 T cell receptor beta chains were all read from a single sample in a study of T cell changes during pregnancy in multiple sclerosis (dated by TCRdb to between 2019 and 2020). Libraries were built with the immunoSEQ multiplex PCR assay. TCRdb obtained this table from immuneACCESS and retained in-frame rearrangements with V and J assigned. These tables miss some clones; where compared with another copy, unresolved V genes account for less than half of the shortfall, and the remainder is unexplained. A total of about 50,000 clones appear in this sample, roughly 94% of them only once. Together, the top ten hold approximately 0.31% of the sample. Sequencing was performed on CD4+ T cells from peripheral blood mononuclear cells, taken in the third trimester of pregnancy. These receptors came from a female donor with multiple sclerosis, enrolled in a pregnancy study.

In DNA, the CDR3 is TGTGCCTGGGGGGGGGACACCATATATTTT. Translation gives CAWGGDTIYF. The chain uses TRBV30 and TRBJ1-3, with D perhaps TRBD1 (5 bases). V lost 5 bases to trimming and J lost 8 bases, with 7 bases between them. Germline lookup yields CDR1 GTSNPN and CDR2 SVGIG (reference sequence). The CDR3 runs to 10 residues. The complete variable domain, with remaining parts taken from reference TRBV30 and TRBJ1-3, reads SQTIHQWPATLVQPVGSPLSLECTVEGTSNPNLYWYRQAAGRGLQLLFYSVGIGQISSEVPQNLSASRPQDRQFILSSKKLLLSDSGFYLCAWGGDTIYFGEGSWLTVV.

Here the CDR3 reads CASSRGIYPETQYF. In DNA, the CDR3 is TGCGCCAGCAGCAGGGGGATTTATCCGGAGACCCAGTACTTC. The V gene is TRBV5-1, the J gene TRBJ2-5; D may be TRBD1 (6 bases). V was clipped by 4 bases and J by 5 bases, with 15 bases between them. The germline V gene has CDR1 SGHRS and CDR2 YFSETQ. The CDR3 sequence is 14 residues long.

This clone has just one count. The rearrangement links TRBV5-5 to TRBJ1-1, with D possibly being TRBD1 (5 bases). Deletions cut 4 bases from V and 0 bases from J, with 10 bases between. CDR1 and CDR2 from the germline V gene are SGHKS and YYEKEE (reference sequence). The CDR3 is 14 amino acids. The CDR3: CASSRQFMNTEAFF. CDR3 nucleotides: TGTGCCAGCAGCAGACAGTTTATGAACACTGAAGCTTTCTTT. Filled out from reference TRBV5-5 and TRBJ1-1, the complete variable domain reads DAGVTQSPTHLIKTRGQQVTLRCSPISGHKSVSWYQQVLGQGPQFIFQYYEKEERGRGNFPDRFSARQFPNYSSELNVNALLLGDSALYLCASSRQFMNTEAFFGQGTRLTVV.

The chain combines TRBV7-9 with TRBJ2-1, with D possibly being TRBD2 (6 bases). Germline values: CDR1 SEHNR, CDR2 FQNEAQ (reference sequence). This CDR3 has 15 residues. Trimming took 5 bases from V and 0 from J, leaving 11 bases between them. CDR3 DNA: TGTGCCAGCAGCCTTCGACTAGGCTCCTACAATGAGCAGTTCTTC. Translation: CASSLRLGSYNEQFF.

The CDR3 region has the DNA TGTGCCAGCAGCTTGAGGGGACTAAGGACTGAAGCTTTCTTT. Its protein is CASSLRGLRTEAFF. The gene calls are TRBV5-6 and TRBJ1-1; possibly TRBD1 for D (5 bases). CDR3 length: 14 amino acids. Per germline, CDR1 SGHDT and CDR2 YYEEEE. V was trimmed by 1 base and J by 5 bases, leaving 12 bases between them. The full variable domain, its missing parts supplied by reference TRBV5-6 and TRBJ1-1, is DAGVTQSPTHLIKTRGQQVTLRCSPKSGHDTVSWYQQALGQGPQFIFQYYEEEERQRGNFPDRFSGHQFPNYSSELNVNALLLGDSALYLCASSLRGLRTEAFFGQGTRLTVV.

This clone appeared once. The chain uses TRBV2 and TRBJ1-6, with D tentatively TRBD1 (5 bases). This CDR3 has 16 residues. The germline gives CDR1 SNHLY, CDR2 FYNNEI. The V end was cut by 6 bases, the J end by 7 bases, with 19 bases between. The CDR3 protein is CASSAEQEIGNSPLHF. Written as DNA, the CDR3 is TGTGCCAGCAGCGCCGAACAGGAGATCGGGAATTCACCCCTCCACTTT. Full variable domain (missing parts from reference TRBV2 and TRBJ1-6): EPEVTQTPSHQVTQMGQEVILRCVPISNHLYFYWYRQILGQKVEFLVSFYNNEISEKSEIFDDQFSVERPDGSNFTLKIRSTKLEDSAMYFCASSAEQEIGNSPLHFGNGTRLTVT.

V is TRBV5-8 and J is TRBJ2-1; TRBD2 agrees at 11 bases. The CDR3 extends over 17 amino acids. Trimming cost V 2 bases and J 5 bases; bases outside gene matches: 9. Germline V gene lookup returns CDR1 SGHTS and CDR2 YDEGEE. The CDR3 sequence: CASSLSSGGAADNEQFF. The CDR3 DNA is TGTGCCAGCAGCTTAAGTAGCGGGGGGGCCGCGGACAATGAGCAGTTCTTC.

The gene calls are TRBV7-3 and TRBJ2-3; TRBD2 matches at 15 bases. The CDR3 length is 16 residues. V dropped 3 bases and J dropped 5; count of bases not matched to a gene: 3. Germline loops: CDR1 SGHTA, CDR2 FQGTGA. The CDR3 region is CASSFRTSGGGDTQYF. The DNA of the CDR3 is TGTGCCAGCAGCTTCCGGACTAGCGGGGGGGGAGATACGCAGTATTTT.

This sequence joins TRBV19 and TRBJ1-3, with 10 bases identical to TRBD1. The V gene end was trimmed by 5 bases and the J gene end by 0 bases; junction bases not matched to a gene: 10. This CDR3 has 18 amino acids. CDR1 is LNHDA, CDR2 SQIVND, per germline (reference sequence). CDR3 nucleotides: TGTGCCAGTAGTCGACAGGGGGCGAGTTCACGCTCTGGAAACACCATATATTTT. Amino acids: CASSRQGASSRSGNTIYF. Drawing the rest from reference TRBV19 and TRBJ1-3, the complete variable domain is DGGITQSPKYLFRKEGQNVTLSCEQNLNHDAMYWYRQDPGQGLRLIYYSQIVNDFQKGDIAEGYSVSREKKESFPLTVTSAQKNPTAFYLCASSRQGASSRSGNTIYFGEGSWLTVV.

V usage is TRBV30 and J usage is TRBJ2-7; D perhaps matches TRBD2 (6 bases). The germline V and J ends were trimmed by 4 bases and 3 bases, with 7 bases remaining between them. This CDR3 is built from 11 residues. The V gene's germline CDR1 is GTSNPN and CDR2 SVGIG (reference sequence). For the CDR3, the DNA is TGTGCCTGGATCGGGGGCTACGAGCAGTACTTC. Translated: CAWIGGYEQYF. Supplemented by reference TRBV30 and TRBJ2-7, the full variable domain reads SQTIHQWPATLVQPVGSPLSLECTVEGTSNPNLYWYRQAAGRGLQLLFYSVGIGQISSEVPQNLSASRPQDRQFILSSKKLLLSDSGFYLCAWIGGYEQYFGPGTRLTVT.

Written as DNA, the CDR3 is TGCGCCAGCAGCGGCCTAGCGGGAGGAGATAATGAGCAGTTCTTC. As protein: CASSGLAGGDNEQFF. The J gene is TRBJ2-1, the V gene TRBV5-1; 11 nucleotides agree with TRBD2. The ends lost 4 bases at V and 7 bases at J; junction bases unmatched: 7. Germline values: CDR1 SGHRS, CDR2 YFSETQ. The CDR3 extends over 15 amino acids.

V gene TRBV28 combines with J gene TRBJ1-1; 7 positions agree with TRBD1. The V gene end was trimmed by 5 bases and the J gene end by 0 bases; junction bases not matched to a gene: 9. The CDR3 runs 16 residues. Germline loops: CDR1 MDHEN, CDR2 SYDVKM. The chain's CDR3 is CASSPRTGQLNTEAFF. The CDR3 DNA reads TGTGCCAGCAGTCCCCGGACAGGTCAGTTGAACACTGAAGCTTTCTTT.